This T cell receptor (beta chain) was observed in a study of shared clonotypes between healthy human individuals (dated by TCRdb to 2018 to 2021). About the full investigation: The cohort included a few men and two women between 18 and 49 years of age. To estimate repertoire size and how much clonotypes are shared between individuals, the study performed deep sequencing of blood TCR repertoires from roughly five healthy adults. Different laboratories and diverse techniques were used to prepare libraries and sequence TCR repertoires, to increase sequencing depth and limit assay-specific biases. Between about 0.9 and 10 billion PBMCs per donor were obtained by leukapheresis. Overall study outcomes, separate from this receptor: Only blood was sampled, and tissue TCR repertoires likely differ from those in blood. Based on pairwise subsampling, the degree of clonotype sharing among donors was expected to be affected by sequencing depth. The small number of donors limited the genetic and exposure-history diversity represented.

Donors were healthy HIV-negative adults with no recently reported acute infections or vaccinations. Every donor was a Caucasian adult living in Nashville, Tennessee, USA. In the unsorted samples, 70 million to 95 million PBMCs were counted, and genomic DNA was extracted using the QIAamp DNA Blood Mini kit. Blood was obtained by leukapheresis, after which PBMCs were separated by Ficoll-Histopaque density gradient centrifugation and cryopreserved in liquid nitrogen vapor phase. Concerning this clone itself: Its antigen is still unknown. No base quality values were provided; no much bigger clone lies one nucleotide off.

CDR1 and CDR2 were assigned from the germline V gene as MDHEN and SYDVKM. Spanning cysteine to phenylalanine, the CDR3 consists of 13 amino acids. The sequence is cut down to CDR3 DNA, 39 bases in frame from base 1. V has 5 bases trimmed and J has 7 bases trimmed; junction bases matching no gene number 4. Using the deep immunoSEQ assay, multiplex PCR amplified TCR CDR3 regions from genomic DNA. Genomic DNA extracted from each cell subset was distributed evenly over all wells of several immunoSEQ 96-well plates, and each plate served as one replicate. Each replicate PCR for unsorted PBMC received approximately 0.3 ug genomic DNA, equal to 30,000 or so T cell genomes. Ten immunoSEQ deep assay plates were used to sequence the unsorted PBMC genomic DNA. The purified libraries were quantified using a Qubit 3.0 fluorometer, sized with a Bioanalyzer 2100, and then quantified again using the KAPA Library Quantification kit. A separate single-read 150-cycle Illumina NextSeq 550 flow cell was used to sequence each immunoSEQ 96-well plate. Per the original workflow: Because the immunoSEQ output held only junctional sequences and lacked quality scores, the filtering could not match the filtering applied to full-length reads. Sequences were annotated with PyIR, a Python wrapper for IgBLAST v1.9, and V/J genes and CDR3 were assigned using IMGT germline references. Reads were filtered out if the reads had weak V/J assignments (E-value above 1e-6), no CDR3, stop codons, out-of-frame junctions, or ambiguous translated residues. V3J clonotypes were defined as sequences sharing the same inferred V gene, J gene, and CDR3 amino acid sequence. The percentage overlap between two repertoires was calculated by dividing the number of shared unique clonotypes by the size of the smaller repertoire. Repertoire richness was assessed with RTK rarefaction, the Chao1 estimator, and Recon v2.1 estimates of unobserved clonotypes. TCRdb stores this immuneACCESS table with in-frame sequences only. Part of the clones is absent; in the studies checked, under half of the shortfall reflects unresolved V genes, and no reason is known for the rest. The DNA was the basis for D and trimming; V, J and clone size are from that table. The table for this sample lists 490,000 or so clones; around 80% of them were counted only once. Clones ranked in the top ten supply around 13% of the sample.

This clonotype originated in a woman between 40 and 50 years old in good health. Some clones in this sample may be carry-over from other donors' samples. The rearranged chain carries TRBV28 and TRBJ2-7; 11 bases in the junction line up with TRBD1. Source material: PBMCs. The CDR3 here reads CASSPGTGGEQYF. The nucleotides are TGTGCCAGCAGTCCCGGGACAGGGGGGGAGCAGTACTTC. The entire variable domain, with the stretches around the CDR3 drawn from the reference TRBV28 and TRBJ2-7 proteins, is DVKVTQSSRYLVKRTGEKVFLECVQDMDHENMFWYRQDPGLGLRLIYFSYDVKMKEKGDIPEGYSVSREKKERFSLILESASTNQTSMYLCASSPGTGGEQYFGPGTRLTVT.